These 28 T cell receptor beta chains were sequenced from one sample in a study of OX40 agonist ivuxolimab in advanced cancers. Profiled with immunoSEQ multiplex PCR; TCRdb holds only in-frame clones, not every one. The table shows around 36,000 clones, with less than 90% occurring only once. The sample consisted of CD4+ or CD8+ T cells sorted from blood, taken in a trial of the OX40 agonist ivuxolimab. These receptors were obtained from an adult with an advanced solid tumor such as melanoma, head and neck, liver or kidney cancer.

In this sample, this clone is medium-sized. The chain combines TRBV28 with TRBJ1-2; 7 nucleotides line up with TRBD1. V dropped 5 bases and J dropped 4; count of bases not matched to a gene: 7. Germline CDR1 reads MDHEN; CDR2 reads SYDVKM. This CDR3 contains 14 residues. CDR3 protein: CASSLRTGFYGYTF. CDR3 DNA: TGTGCCAGCAGTCTACGGACAGGCTTCTATGGCTACACCTTC.

In its sample, this clone was seen a few times. The V gene is TRBV6-6, the J gene TRBJ1-3; D is perhaps TRBD1 (5 bases). Trimming shortened V by 2 bases and J by 6 bases, and 14 bases separated the two germline ends. This CDR3 has 15 residues. Germline-derived CDR1 and CDR2 are MNHNY and SVGAGI (reference sequence). CDR3 loop: CASSYPVGGENTIYF. In nucleotides, the CDR3 is TGTGCCAGCAGTTACCCGGTTGGGGGGGAAAACACCATATATTTT.

This chain joins TRBV6-5 and TRBJ2-2; a weak D match, TRBD2 (6 bases). Trimming left V 2 bases short and J 6 bases short, with 16 bases between. Germline loops: CDR1 MNHEY, CDR2 SVGAGI. This CDR3 region has 16 residues. CDR3 in DNA: TGTGCCAGCAGTTACCTCGCAGGGTCGGGGGCCGGGGAGCTGTTTTTT. Protein: CASSYLAGSGAGELFF.

The CDR3 DNA reads TGTGCCTGGACCGAACTATTAGGCGGGAATGAGCAGTTCTTC. The encoded protein is CAWTELLGGNEQFF. The V call is TRBV30, the J call TRBJ2-1; weak D call: TRBD2 (5 bases). CDR1 and CDR2 from the germline V gene are GTSNPN and SVGIG (reference sequence). The V and J ends lost 4 bases and 7 bases respectively, with 17 bases between them. The CDR3 is 14 residues long.

J is TRBJ1-1 and V is TRBV7-6, with 9 nucleotides matching TRBD1. CDR1 is SGHVS and CDR2 is FNYEAQ in the germline V gene. The CDR3 covers 15 residues. With V trimmed by 4 bases and J by 3 bases, 6 bases remained unmatched. CDR3 sequence reads: CASSSWGDRDTEAFF. DNA of the CDR3: TGTGCCAGCAGCTCCTGGGGGGACAGGGACACTGAAGCTTTCTTT.

The chain is built from TRBV7-9 and TRBJ2-7; 9 bases map to TRBD1. J lost 6 bases, V lost 6 bases, and 12 bases had no gene match. Germline V CDR1 and CDR2: SEHNR, FQNEAQ (reference sequence). CDR3 size: 15 residues. Written as DNA, the CDR3 is TGTGCCAGCAGTTTGTGGACAGGGGCGAATCTCGAGCAGTACTTC. This encodes CASSLWTGANLEQYF. The entire variable domain, with the rest obtained from reference TRBV7-9 and TRBJ2-7, is as follows: DTGVSQNPRHKITKRGQNVTFRCDPISEHNRLYWYRQTLGQGPEFLTYFQNEAQLEKSRLLSDRFSAERPKGSFSTLEIQRTEQGDSAMYLCASSLWTGANLEQYFGPGTRLTVT.

The rearrangement uses TRBV6-5 and TRBJ1-2; 9 positions match TRBD1. V was clipped by 2 bases and J by 6 bases; unmatched bases: 4. The CDR3 is 14 amino acids. Germline V lookup: CDR1 MNHEY, CDR2 SVGAGI. The CDR3 sequence: CASSYRTGGDGYTF. CDR3 DNA: TGTGCCAGCAGTTACCGAACAGGGGGCGATGGCTACACCTTC.

The sample holds a few counts of this clone. The chain carries TRBV29-1 and TRBJ1-2; 7 bases map to TRBD1. J was trimmed by 7 bases and V by 1 base; bases with no gene match: 6. Germline V gene data show CDR1 as SQVTM and CDR2 as ANQGSEA. The CDR3 totals 13 residues. CDR3 coding DNA: TGCAGCGTTGAAGGACAGGGTGCGGTTGGCTACACCTTC. The encoded protein is CSVEGQGAVGYTF.

The chain combines TRBV5-4 with TRBJ1-1; possible D gene TRBD1, 5 bases. Germline CDR1 reads SGHNT; CDR2 reads YYREEE (reference sequence). CDR3 size: 14 residues. Trimming stripped 5 bases from V and 1 base from J, with 12 bases between. The CDR3 region has the DNA TGTGCCAGCAGTTATGGGGGTTCGAACACTGAAGCTTTCTTT. This sequence encodes CASSYGGSNTEAFF.

The gene calls are TRBV27 and TRBJ2-7; unclear D gene. V was cut by 3 bases and J by 0 bases, with 6 bases left in between. The CDR3 is 13 residues long. Germline V lookup: CDR1 MNHEY, CDR2 SMNVEV (reference sequence). The CDR3 coding sequence is TGTGCCAGCAGTTTCGGACCCTCCTACGAGCAGTACTTC. Protein sequence: CASSFGPSYEQYF.

Regarding this clone: Other nucleotide sequences from this sample produce the same CDR3. CDR3 region: CASSQDRVNQPQHF. In DNA, the CDR3 is TGTGCCAGTAGTCAGGACAGGGTCAATCAGCCCCAGCATTTT. V and J are TRBV19 and TRBJ1-5, with TRBD1 matching over 8 bases. V lost 5 bases and J lost 3; bases outside the gene matches: 3. Per germline, CDR1 LNHDA and CDR2 SQIVND (reference sequence). The CDR3 extends over 14 amino acids.

This chain's CDR3 is CASSQGLGSYEQYF. In nucleotides, the CDR3 is TGCGCCAGCAGCCAGGGGCTGGGATCCTACGAGCAGTACTTC. This sequence joins TRBV4-3 and TRBJ2-7, with D tentatively TRBD1 (5 bases). The CDR3 loop spans 14 amino acids. Germline CDR1 and CDR2: LGHNA and YSLEER. V gave up 3 bases and J gave up 1 base, with 10 bases separating them.

This rearrangement joins TRBV19 to TRBJ2-1; D unresolved. Trimming shortened V by 3 bases and J by 9 bases, and 12 bases separated the two germline ends. The CDR3 length is 13 residues. Looked up from germline, CDR1 is LNHDA and CDR2 is SQIVND (reference sequence). The CDR3 loop is CASSIVRAGEQFF. The DNA for the CDR3 is TGTGCCAGTAGTATTGTTAGGGCAGGTGAGCAGTTCTTC.

The chain employs TRBV5-4 and TRBJ1-2, with TRBD1 matching 7 bases. There are 14 residues in the CDR3. The germline CDR1 and CDR2 sequences are SGHNT and YYREEE (reference sequence). Trimming took 4 bases from V and 6 from J; bases not matched to a gene: 9. CDR3 in amino acids: CASSTVTGRDGYTF. Written as DNA, the CDR3 is TGTGCCAGCAGCACCGTGACAGGGAGAGATGGCTACACCTTC.

The chain joins TRBV21-1 to TRBJ2-7. TRBV21-1 is a known pseudogene. The CDR3 is made up of 16 amino acids. The CDR3 nucleotides are TGTGCCAGCAGCCACCACCCCCAAGTCCCCCCCTACGAGCAGTACTTC. The encoded protein is CASSHHPQVPPYEQYF.

With regard to this clone: Relative to the germline gene, one junction end is altered; a read error may explain this. The chain employs TRBV10-3 and TRBJ2-2, with 12 bases matching TRBD2. Germline assignment: CDR1 ENHRY and CDR2 SYGVKD. The length of the CDR3 is 15 residues. Here the CDR3 DNA reads TGTGCCAGCAGTGAAGCTAGCGGGGGGGCCGGGGAGCTGTTTTTT. It translates to CASSEASGGAGELFF.

J is TRBJ2-3 and V is TRBV6-1, with 7 bases aligning to TRBD1. Germline-derived CDR1 and CDR2 are MNHNS and SASEGT. The J segment lost 4 bases and the V segment lost 6 bases, leaving 10 bases of the junction unmatched. The CDR3 extends over 15 amino acids. The CDR3 here is CASSQKGAGPDTQYF. In nucleotides, the CDR3 is TGTGCCAGCAGCCAAAAGGGGGCAGGGCCAGATACGCAGTATTTT.

The J gene is TRBJ2-3, the V gene TRBV30, with 9 bases fitting TRBD2. J gave up 2 bases and V 0 bases, and 3 bases lay outside the gene matches. Per the germline V gene, CDR1 is GTSNPN and CDR2 is SVGIG (reference sequence). This CDR3 is built from 15 residues. This chain's CDR3 is CAWSVIAGATDTQYF. The CDR3 region has the DNA TGTGCCTGGAGTGTTATAGCGGGGGCCACAGATACGCAGTATTTT.

The chain employs TRBV29-1 and TRBJ1-1; 9 bases are a match to TRBD1. This CDR3 comprises 17 residues. Germline CDR1 and CDR2: SQVTM and ANQGSEA. Losses at the gene ends were 7 bases for V and 7 bases for J; bases not matched to a gene: 22. The CDR3 loop is CSARGQGLRAATGEAFF. In nucleotides, the CDR3 is TGCAGCGCTCGGGGACAGGGCCTTAGGGCCGCGACCGGTGAAGCTTTCTTT.

This clone was observed once. This sequence joins TRBV5-1 and TRBJ1-2; 11 nucleotides match TRBD1. Germline V gene sequence: CDR1 SGHRS, CDR2 YFSETQ. This CDR3 has 15 amino acids. V lost 4 bases to trimming and J lost 6 bases; unmatched junction nucleotides: 8. This chain's CDR3 is CASSTGQGASDGYTF. In DNA, the CDR3 is TGCGCCAGCAGCACAGGACAGGGGGCGTCCGATGGCTACACCTTC.

The genes are TRBV5-1 and TRBJ1-1; weak D call: TRBD1 (6 bases). The germline V and J ends were trimmed by 2 bases and 3 bases, with 17 bases remaining between them. The CDR3 extends over 16 amino acids. Germline V gene lookup returns CDR1 SGHRS and CDR2 YFSETQ. CDR3 amino acids: CASSFNGGAGDTEAFF. For the CDR3, the DNA is TGCGCCAGCAGCTTTAATGGGGGCGCGGGGGACACTGAAGCTTTCTTT. The variable domain in full, with the rest retrieved from reference TRBV5-1 and TRBJ1-1, is KAGVTQTPRYLIKTRGQQVTLSCSPISGHRSVSWYQQTPGQGLQFLFEYFSETQRNKGNFPGRFSGRQFSNSRSEMNVSTLELGDSALYLCASSFNGGAGDTEAFFGQGTRLTVV.

The genes are TRBV10-3 and TRBJ2-7; D tentatively reads TRBD1 or TRBD2 (5 bases each). The CDR3 is 13 amino acids. Trimming took 10 bases from V and 3 from J, leaving 16 bases between them. Per germline, CDR1 ENHRY and CDR2 SYGVKD. CDR3 amino acids: CATRDPTFYEQYF. As DNA, the CDR3 is TGTGCCACTCGGGACCCTACATTCTACGAGCAGTACTTC.

This clone was counted a few times. The CDR3 loop is CASSLLLFDNYGYTF. The CDR3 nucleotides read TGCGCCAGCAGCTTGTTGCTGTTCGATAACTATGGCTACACCTTC. The V and J genes are TRBV5-1 and TRBJ1-2; D uncertain. Germline V CDR1 and CDR2: SGHRS, YFSETQ. This CDR3 is 15 amino acids long. V lost 1 base and J lost 1, with 11 bases in between.

This clone was seen once. The genes are TRBV7-2 and TRBJ1-2; TRBD1 aligns across 12 bases. Looked up from germline, CDR1 is SGHTA and CDR2 is FQGNSA. The J segment lost 4 bases and the V segment lost 5 bases, leaving 5 bases of the junction unmatched. This CDR3 spans 15 amino acids. Written as DNA, the CDR3 is TGTGCCAGCAGCCTAGGGACAGGGGGCGCCTATGGCTACACCTTC. This encodes CASSLGTGGAYGYTF.

The CDR3 DNA reads TGTGCCAGCAGCCCGATCGGGGCCGGAAGGCCGAACACCGGGGAGCTGTTTTTT. This gives the protein CASSPIGAGRPNTGELFF. The genes are TRBV4-2 and TRBJ2-2; tentatively, D is TRBD1 or TRBD2 (5 bases each). The germline V and J ends were trimmed by 4 bases and 0 bases, with 18 bases remaining between them. This CDR3 has 18 residues. Germline CDR1 LGHNA, CDR2 YNFKEQ.

The rearrangement uses TRBV5-1 and TRBJ1-2; possible D gene TRBD1, 5 bases. The CDR3 is 11 residues long. Germline V lookup: CDR1 SGHRS, CDR2 YFSETQ. Trimming cost V 4 bases and J 7 bases, with 8 bases left between them. The CDR3 loop reads CASSRGSGYTF. The CDR3 nucleotides are TGCGCCAGCAGCCGGGGCTCTGGCTACACCTTC.

This clone was seen just once. The genes are TRBV2 and TRBJ1-1; 7 positions agree with TRBD1. Germline V lookup: CDR1 SNHLY, CDR2 FYNNEI. The length of the CDR3 is 15 residues. V was pared by 5 bases and J by 4 bases, with 10 bases of the junction left unmatched. The CDR3 region is CASSRKSGGGTEAFF. CDR3 coding DNA: TGTGCCAGCAGTCGCAAGTCAGGGGGTGGCACTGAAGCTTTCTTT.

The V call is TRBV7-8, the J call TRBJ2-7; tentatively, D is TRBD2 (6 bases). There are 16 residues in the CDR3. The ends were cut back, 5 bases at V and 5 bases at J, with 22 bases in the middle. In germline, CDR1 is SGHVS, CDR2 FQNEAQ. The CDR3 bases are TGTGCCAGCAGCCGCGGGACGGGCGTAAGTGGCGACGAGCAGTACTTC. Translation gives CASSRGTGVSGDEQYF.